The sequence of this T cell receptor beta chain was determined in a study of blood T cell repertoires in COVID-19. The V end was cut by 1 base, the J end by 0 bases, with 8 bases between. Germline V gene lookup returns CDR1 SGHRS and CDR2 YFSETQ. This CDR3 has 16 residues. Measured with immunoSEQ multiplex PCR; TCRdb has only the in-frame clones, and not every one. This sample has 75,000 to 90,000 clones, with around 91% found just once. The chain recombines TRBV5-1 with TRBJ2-6, with a weak D call TRBD1 (6 bases). The sample consisted of peripheral blood. The receptor was derived from a human donor in a cohort sampled during active COVID-19. The CDR3 region has the DNA TGCGCCAGCAGCTTGTTACAGGGCTCTGGGGCCAACGTCCTGACTTTC. As protein: CASSLLQGSGANVLTF.